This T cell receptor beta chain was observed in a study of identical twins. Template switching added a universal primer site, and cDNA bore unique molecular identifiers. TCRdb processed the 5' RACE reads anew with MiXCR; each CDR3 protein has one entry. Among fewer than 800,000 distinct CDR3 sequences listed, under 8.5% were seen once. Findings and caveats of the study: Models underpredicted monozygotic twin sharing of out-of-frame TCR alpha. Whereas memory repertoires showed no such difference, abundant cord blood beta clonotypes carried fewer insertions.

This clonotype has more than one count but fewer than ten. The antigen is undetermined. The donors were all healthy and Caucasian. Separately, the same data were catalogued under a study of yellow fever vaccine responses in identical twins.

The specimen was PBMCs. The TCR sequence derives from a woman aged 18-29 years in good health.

The CDR3 DNA follows: TGTGCCATCAGCGACGCGGCGGGGATAGATACGCAGTATTTT. This codes for CAISDAAGIDTQYF. This rearrangement joins TRBV10-3 to TRBJ2-3, with D perhaps matching TRBD2 (6 bases). The V gene's germline CDR1 is ENHRY and CDR2 SYGVKD. CDR3 length: 14 amino acids. V was pared by 6 bases and J by 5 bases, with 15 bases between.